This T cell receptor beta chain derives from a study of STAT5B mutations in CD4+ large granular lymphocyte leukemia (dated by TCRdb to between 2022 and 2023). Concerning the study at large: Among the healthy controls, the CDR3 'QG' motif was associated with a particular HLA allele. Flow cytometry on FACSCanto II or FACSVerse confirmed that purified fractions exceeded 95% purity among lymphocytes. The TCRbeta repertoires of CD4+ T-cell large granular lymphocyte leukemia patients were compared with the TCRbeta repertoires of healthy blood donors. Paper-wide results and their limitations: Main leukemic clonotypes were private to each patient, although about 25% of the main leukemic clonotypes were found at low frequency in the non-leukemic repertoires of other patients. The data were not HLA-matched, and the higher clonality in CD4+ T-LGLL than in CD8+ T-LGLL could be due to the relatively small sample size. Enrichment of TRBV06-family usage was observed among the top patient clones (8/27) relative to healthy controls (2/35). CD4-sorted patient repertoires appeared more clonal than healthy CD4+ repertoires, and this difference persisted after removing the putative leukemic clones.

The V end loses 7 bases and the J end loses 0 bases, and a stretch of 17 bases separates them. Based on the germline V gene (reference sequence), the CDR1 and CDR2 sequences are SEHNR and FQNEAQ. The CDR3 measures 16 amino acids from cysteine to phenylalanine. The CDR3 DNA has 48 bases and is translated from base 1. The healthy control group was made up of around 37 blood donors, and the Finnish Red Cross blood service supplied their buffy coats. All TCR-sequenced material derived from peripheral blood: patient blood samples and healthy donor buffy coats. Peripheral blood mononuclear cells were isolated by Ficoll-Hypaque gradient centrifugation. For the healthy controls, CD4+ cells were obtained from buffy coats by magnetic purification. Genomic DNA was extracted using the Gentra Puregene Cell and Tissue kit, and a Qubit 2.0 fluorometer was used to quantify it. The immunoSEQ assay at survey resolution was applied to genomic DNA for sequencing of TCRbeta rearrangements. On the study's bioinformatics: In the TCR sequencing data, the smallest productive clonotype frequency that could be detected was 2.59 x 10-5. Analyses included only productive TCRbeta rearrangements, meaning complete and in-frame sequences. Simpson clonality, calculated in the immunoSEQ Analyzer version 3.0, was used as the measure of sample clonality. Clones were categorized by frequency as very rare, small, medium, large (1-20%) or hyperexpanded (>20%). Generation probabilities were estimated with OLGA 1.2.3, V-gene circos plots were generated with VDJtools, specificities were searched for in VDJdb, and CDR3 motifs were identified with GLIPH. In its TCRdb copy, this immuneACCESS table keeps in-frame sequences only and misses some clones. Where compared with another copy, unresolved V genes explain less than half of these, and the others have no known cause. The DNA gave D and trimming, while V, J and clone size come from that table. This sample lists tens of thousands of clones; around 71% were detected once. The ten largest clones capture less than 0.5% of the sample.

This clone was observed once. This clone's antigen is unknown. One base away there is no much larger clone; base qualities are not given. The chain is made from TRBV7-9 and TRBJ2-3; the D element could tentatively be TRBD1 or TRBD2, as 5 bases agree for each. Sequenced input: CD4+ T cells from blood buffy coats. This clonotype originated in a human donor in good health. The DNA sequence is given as TGTGCCAGCATCCCCCGACCGGGGCAAAGCACAGATACGCAGTATTTT. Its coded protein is CASIPRPGQSTDTQYF.